The next 3 T cell receptor beta chains were all read from a single sample in a study of tumor-infiltrating lymphocytes in primary liver carcinoma. Starting from roughly 0.5 ug of total RNA, TCR beta cDNA was produced with a primer in the constant region. Three nested multiplex PCR rounds of slightly modified ARM-PCR generated TCR beta libraries. Each of the first two PCR rounds ran about 9 cycles with TRBV1-TRBV30 forward and C-beta reverse primers. A single record per CDR3 protein comes from TCRdb applying MiXCR to the multiplex PCR reads. This sample has 100,000 to 120,000 distinct CDR3 sequences; approximately 80% occur once, and the top ten carry 15% to 25%. Bulk tissue was left unsorted, and RNA and DNA were co-extracted from 20-30 mg of it. Sequencing was done on a sample of liver tumor tissue from sampling region 3. The subset here: tumor region T3, left-lateral pole. Every receptor here comes from a man in his forties with primary liver carcinoma and hepatitis B virus infection.

This clonotype was observed once. The germline gene is not matched at one end of the junction; a read error may be the cause. The chain has TRBV6-2 or TRBV6-3 and TRBJ2-7; maybe TRBD2 (5 bases). The CDR3 loop spans 11 amino acids. The germline CDR1 and CDR2 sequences are MNHEY and SVGEGT. The CDR3 region has the DNA TGTGCCGAGTCTGCGGGCCACGAACAGTACTTC. It translates to CAESAGHEQYF.

The chain combines TRBV6-2 or TRBV6-3 with TRBJ2-7, with 10 bases identical to TRBD1. The V gene's germline CDR1 is MNHEY and CDR2 SVGEGT. The length of the CDR3 is 13 residues. J lost 13 bases, V lost 6 bases, and 12 bases had no gene match. The CDR3: CASSWTGGYENYF. Here the CDR3 DNA reads TGTGCCAGCAGCTGGACAGGGGGTTACGAGAATTACTTC.

In regard to this clonotype: Sequence at one end of the junction differs from germline and may be a read error. V is TRBV4-2 and J is TRBJ1-2; D might be TRBD1 (6 bases). The CDR3 covers 14 residues. CDR1 and CDR2 (germline): LGHNA, YNFKEQ. CDR3 coding DNA: TGTGGCAGCAGCCAGACACGGGCAGGGGCTGGCTACACCTTC. Protein product: CGSSQTRAGAGYTF.